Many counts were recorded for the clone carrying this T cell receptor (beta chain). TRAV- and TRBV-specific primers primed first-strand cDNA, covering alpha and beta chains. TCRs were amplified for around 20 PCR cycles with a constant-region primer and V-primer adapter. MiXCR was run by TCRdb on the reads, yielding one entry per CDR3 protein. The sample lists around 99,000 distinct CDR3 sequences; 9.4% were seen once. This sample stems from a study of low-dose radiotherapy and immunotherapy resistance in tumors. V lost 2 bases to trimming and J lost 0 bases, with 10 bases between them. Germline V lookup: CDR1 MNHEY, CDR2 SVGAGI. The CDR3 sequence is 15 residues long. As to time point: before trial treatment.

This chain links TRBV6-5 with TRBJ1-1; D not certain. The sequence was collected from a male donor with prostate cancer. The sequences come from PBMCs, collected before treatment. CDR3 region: CASSYARQLNTEAFF. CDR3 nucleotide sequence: TGTGCCAGCAGTTACGCTCGGCAGTTGAACACTGAAGCTTTCTTT.